This T cell receptor beta chain derives from a study of blood T cells in healthy people across ages. A second PCR of 7 to 11 cycles used a sample-barcoded 5' primer and a J-beta primer mix. Using its own MiXCR run on the 5' RACE reads, TCRdb lists one record per CDR3 protein. Here the sample spans fewer than 2 million distinct CDR3 sequences, roughly 43% being singletons. CDR3 length equals 13 residues. V dropped 4 bases and J dropped 6 bases, with 13 bases sitting between them. CDR1 SGDLS and CDR2 YYNGEE come from the germline V gene. This clonotype has only a few counts. Sequenced material: blood. The source is a human donor in good health. The rearrangement joins TRBV9 to TRBJ1-2; TRBD1 might be the D (6 bases). The CDR3 region is CASSPNPGDGYTF. The CDR3, as DNA: TGTGCCAGCAGCCCGAACCCAGGGGATGGCTACACCTTC.